The T cell receptor beta chain described here comes from a study of cytomegalovirus exposure and HLA in healthy donors. Study information: Unique TCRs from HLA-typed donors, around 93 million of them, were held in an early data release. Researchers found that roughly 81% of under 450 genotyped donors fell within the Caucasian-associated ancestry cluster. Findings of the study overall: It was confirmed in vitro that three of the CMV-associated chains were specific for CMV antigens. Presence/absence results assume similar sequencing depth per donor, which may not hold.

The CDR3 is 16 residues long. The germline CDR1 and CDR2 sequences are SNHLY and FYNNEI. Trimming shortened V by 5 bases and J by 4 bases, and 20 bases separated the two germline ends. This clone was observed a few times. Its specificity is unknown. PCR amplification relied on 60 Vbeta primers (plus 13 Jbeta primers). The repertoire was sequenced with immunoSEQ multiplex PCR; TCRdb's copy has only in-frame clones and lacks some. Altogether 100,000 to 150,000 clones are present, 80% being singletons, with the ten largest covering more than 7%. The V gene is TRBV2, the J gene TRBJ1-1; D gene unclear. This clonotype was obtained from a female donor in good health and CMV-seropositive. Sequences were obtained from PBMCs. As DNA, the CDR3 is TGTGCCAGCAGTCTAATCGGCGGGCAGGCCAGCACTGAAGCTTTCTTT. As protein: CASSLIGGQASTEAFF.